The rows below give T cell receptor beta chains drawn from one sample of a study of blood T cell repertoires in COVID-19. Profiled with immunoSEQ multiplex PCR; TCRdb holds only in-frame clones, not every one. The sample lists more than 150,000 clones, 80% to 85% occurring once. Sequencing used peripheral blood. These TCRs come from a woman aged 40 to 55 with acute or convalescent COVID-19. Both conserved end residues are part of each CDR3. The D gene is left open where the match is weak. Only some rows state a clone size, as once, few, many or a class for expanded clones.

>17|TRBJ2-3|.|TRBV24-1|.
CATSDFGGGGSTDTQYF
TGTGCCACCAGTGATTTCGGAGGGGGCGGGAGCACAGATACGCAGTATTTT
>13|TRBJ2-1|TRBD2|TRBV5-1|.
CASERGRGNEQFF
TGCGCCAGCGAACGCGGGAGGGGGAATGAGCAGTTCTTC
>17|TRBJ2-3|TRBD2|TRBV7-9|.
CASSFGLAGVIDDTQYF
TGTGCCAGCAGCTTCGGACTAGCGGGAGTGATTGATGATACGCAGTATTTT
>16|TRBJ1-4|TRBD1|TRBV7-9|.
CASSPLGTGFNEKLFF
TGTGCCAGCAGCCCTCTCGGGACAGGATTTAATGAAAAACTGTTTTTT
>14|TRBJ2-5|.|TRBV10-3|.
CAISEPGSGETQYF
TGTGCCATCAGTGAACCAGGGTCGGGCGAGACCCAGTACTTC
>17|TRBJ1-4|.|TRBV10-3|.
CAISESGADATNEKLFF
TGTGCCATCAGTGAGTCAGGGGCCGATGCAACTAATGAAAAACTGTTTTTT
>15|TRBJ2-1|TRBD2|TRBV5-1|.
CASSVRRGFNDEQFF
TGCGCCAGCAGCGTCCGGCGGGGGTTTAACGATGAGCAGTTCTTC
>15|TRBJ2-1|.|TRBV27|.
CASSFGIRSYNEQFF
TGTGCCAGCAGTTTCGGGATAAGGTCGTACAATGAGCAGTTCTTC
>16|TRBJ1-3|TRBD1|TRBV5-6|.
CASSALDRGPGNTIYF
TGTGCCAGCAGCGCCCTGGACAGGGGGCCTGGAAACACCATATATTTT
>14|TRBJ2-7|TRBD1|TRBV15|.
CATSRQGDSYEQYF
TGTGCCACCAGCAGACAGGGGGACTCCTACGAGCAGTACTTC
>16|TRBJ2-1|TRBD2|TRBV5-4|.
CASSLSPSGSYNEQFF
TGTGCCAGCAGCTTAAGTCCTAGCGGATCCTACAATGAGCAGTTCTTC
>11|TRBJ2-1|.|TRBV2|once
CASSVWLGQFF
TGTGCCAGCAGTGTCTGGCTTGGGCAGTTCTTC
>17|TRBJ1-4|TRBD1|TRBV30|.
CAWSVEGGRRTNEKLFF
TGTGCCTGGAGTGTAGAAGGGGGCCGGAGGACTAATGAAAAACTGTTTTTT
>14|TRBJ1-3|.|TRBV27|once
CASRAQGSGNTIYF
TGTGCCAGCAGAGCACAGGGCTCTGGAAACACCATATATTTT
>15|TRBJ1-1|TRBD1|TRBV7-9|.
CASSGAGGLNTEAFF
TGTGCCAGCAGCGGGGCAGGGGGCCTTAACACTGAAGCTTTCTTT
>14|TRBJ2-3|.|TRBV7-2|.
CASSLSSVTDTQYF
TGTGCCAGCAGCTTAAGCTCGGTAACAGATACGCAGTATTTT
>15|TRBJ1-5|.|TRBV28|.
CASIFRGVGNQPQHF
TGTGCCAGCATTTTTAGGGGTGTAGGCAATCAGCCCCAGCATTTT
>16|TRBJ2-3|.|TRBV2|.
CASTKFGGLGGDTQYF
TGTGCCAGCACCAAATTCGGGGGACTGGGAGGAGATACGCAGTATTTT
>14|TRBJ2-7|.|TRBV5-1|.
CASSLAWGEIEQYF
TGCGCCAGCAGCTTGGCCTGGGGGGAGATCGAGCAGTACTTC
>13|TRBJ1-2|.|TRBV11-2|.
CASSSDRMGGYTF
TGTGCCAGCAGCTCCGACAGGATGGGGGGCTACACCTTC
>15|TRBJ1-6|.|TRBV6-5|.
CASSYGGGSWSPLHF
TGTGCCAGCAGTTACGGGGGCGGGTCCTGGTCACCCCTCCACTTT
>16|TRBJ2-7|.|TRBV21-1|.
CASSTPRGRTSYEQYF
TGTGCCAGCAGTACCCCAAGGGGGCGAACATCCTACGAGCAGTACTTC
>13|TRBJ2-5|.|TRBV7-9|.
CASSLRGLETQYF
TGTGCCAGCAGCTTAAGGGGCCTGGAGACCCAGTACTTC
>16|TRBJ1-2|.|TRBV7-9|.
CASSLGARAGLWGYTF
TGTGCCAGCAGCTTAGGTGCGAGGGCCGGTCTTTGGGGCTACACCTTC
>18|TRBJ2-3|.|TRBV4-2|.
CASSQDRLGRRVTDTQYF
TGTGCCAGCAGCCAAGATCGCCTTGGCCGGCGGGTCACAGATACGCAGTATTTT
>16|TRBJ2-2|.|TRBV24-1|few
CATSDPSLGNTGELFF
TGTGCCACCAGTGATCCTAGTTTGGGGAACACCGGGGAGCTGTTTTTT
>15|TRBJ2-7|TRBD2|TRBV7-9|.
CASSISSGRVYEQYF
TGTGCCAGCAGCATTTCTAGCGGGAGGGTGTACGAGCAGTACTTC
>17|TRBJ2-7|TRBD1|TRBV27|few
CASTSGGSGQWVYEQYF
TGTGCCAGCACCTCAGGGGGCTCGGGACAGTGGGTCTACGAGCAGTACTTC
>17|TRBJ2-5|TRBD2|TRBV5-4|.
CASSSGTSGGVAETQYF
TGTGCCAGCAGCTCTGGGACTAGCGGGGGGGTCGCCGAGACCCAGTACTTC